Listed below are T cell receptor beta chains from one sample, sequenced in a study of post-analysis software for immune sequencing data. TCRdb called the PCR reads again in MiXCR, with one record for every CDR3 protein. The repertoire includes a few hundred thousand distinct CDR3 sequences, 36% of them detected once, and around 5.2% sits in the top ten. The sequenced sample was blood. The receptor set was obtained from a girl aged 5 to 17 with multiple sclerosis. Both conserved end residues are part of each CDR3. Each record gives: D gene, V gene, clone size, J gene, CDR3 DNA, CDR3 protein. A D gene is named only where the DNA matches it firmly. Size is omitted from some rows. Given values are once, few, many or a class for expanded clones.

d_gene: -; v_gene: TRBV11-2; abundance: -; j_gene: TRBJ2-5; CDR3nt: TGTGCCAGCAGCTTATGGTTCCAAGAGACCCAGTACTTC; CDR3aa: CASSLWFQETQYF
d_gene: TRBD1; v_gene: TRBV5-1; abundance: many; j_gene: TRBJ2-3; CDR3nt: TGCGCCAGCAGCCTGGGCTCAGGGACAGGACATGATACGCAGTATTTT; CDR3aa: CASSLGSGTGHDTQYF
d_gene: -; v_gene: TRBV10-3; abundance: -; j_gene: TRBJ2-1; CDR3nt: TGTGCCATCAGTCCTCCTGGGGACACGACCAACTACAATGAGCAGTTCTTC; CDR3aa: CAISPPGDTTNYNEQFF
d_gene: TRBD1; v_gene: TRBV12-3/TRBV12-4; abundance: many; j_gene: TRBJ2-5; CDR3nt: TGTGCCAGCAGACGGGACAGCCAAGAGACCCAGTACTTC; CDR3aa: CASRRDSQETQYF
d_gene: -; v_gene: TRBV15; abundance: many; j_gene: TRBJ1-2; CDR3nt: TGTGCCACCAGCAGAGCCATCGGGACTTCTAACTATGGCTACACCTTC; CDR3aa: CATSRAIGTSNYGYTF
d_gene: -; v_gene: TRBV29-1; abundance: many; j_gene: TRBJ2-1; CDR3nt: TGCAGCGTTGAGAAGGGAAATAACAATGAGCAGTTCTTC; CDR3aa: CSVEKGNNNEQFF
d_gene: -; v_gene: TRBV5-1; abundance: few; j_gene: TRBJ2-1; CDR3nt: TGCGCCAGCAGCTTGGGTAGCCCCGGCGAGCAGTTCTTC; CDR3aa: CASSLGSPGEQFF
d_gene: -; v_gene: TRBV20-1; abundance: few; j_gene: TRBJ2-5; CDR3nt: TGCAGTGCTAGAGATTTGGACTCCTCCCTGGAGACCCAGTACTTC; CDR3aa: CSARDLDSSLETQYF
d_gene: -; v_gene: TRBV6-1; abundance: few; j_gene: TRBJ2-2; CDR3nt: TGTGCCAGCAGTAAGGACAGAACGAAAAACACCGGGGAGCTGTTTTTT; CDR3aa: CASSKDRTKNTGELFF
d_gene: -; v_gene: TRBV24-1; abundance: many; j_gene: TRBJ2-3; CDR3nt: TGTGCCACCAGTGACGCCGGGATCCCCACAGATACGCAGTATTTT; CDR3aa: CATSDAGIPTDTQYF
d_gene: -; v_gene: TRBV12-3/TRBV12-4; abundance: -; j_gene: TRBJ2-1; CDR3nt: TGTGCCGGCAGTCCCGAGGGGGGGTCCTACAATGAGCAGTTCTTC; CDR3aa: CAGSPEGGSYNEQFF
d_gene: TRBD2; v_gene: TRBV5-1; abundance: many; j_gene: TRBJ2-1; CDR3nt: TGCGCCAGCAGCTTGGCCATCGCTAGCGGGAGAATAGAGCAGTTCTTC; CDR3aa: CASSLAIASGRIEQFF
d_gene: -; v_gene: TRBV24-1; abundance: -; j_gene: TRBJ2-1; CDR3nt: TGTGCCACCAGTGAAGGGGAACTCTACAATGAGCAGTTCTTC; CDR3aa: CATSEGELYNEQFF
d_gene: -; v_gene: TRBV2; abundance: -; j_gene: TRBJ1-1; CDR3nt: TGTGCCAGCAGTGAAGGACCCATCATGAACACTGTAGCTTTCTTT; CDR3aa: CASSEGPIMNTVAFF
d_gene: -; v_gene: TRBV5-1; abundance: many; j_gene: TRBJ2-3; CDR3nt: TGCGCCAGCAGCTTGGAGTCGTTGGATACGCAGTATTTT; CDR3aa: CASSLESLDTQYF
d_gene: -; v_gene: TRBV5-5; abundance: many; j_gene: TRBJ1-5; CDR3nt: TGTGCCAGCAGCCCGGGGGGGAACAATCAGCCCCAGCATTTT; CDR3aa: CASSPGGNNQPQHF
d_gene: TRBD2; v_gene: TRBV5-6; abundance: many; j_gene: TRBJ2-1; CDR3nt: TGTGCCAGCAGCCCCGATATACTAGCGGCCTCCTACAATGAGCAGTTCTTC; CDR3aa: CASSPDILAASYNEQFF
d_gene: -; v_gene: TRBV4-1; abundance: -; j_gene: TRBJ1-4; CDR3nt: TGCGTCAGCAGCCAAGTGGGGCCTCCTGAAAAACTGTTTTTT; CDR3aa: CVSSQVGPPEKLFF
d_gene: -; v_gene: TRBV11-2; abundance: few; j_gene: TRBJ1-1; CDR3nt: TGTGCCAGCAGCTTACGGGTCGGGAACACTGAAGCTTTCTTT; CDR3aa: CASSLRVGNTEAFF
d_gene: TRBD1; v_gene: TRBV27; abundance: -; j_gene: TRBJ1-1; CDR3nt: TGTGCCAGCAGTCTAAACAGGGGGGGAAACACTGAAGCTTTCTTT; CDR3aa: CASSLNRGGNTEAFF
d_gene: -; v_gene: TRBV5-1; abundance: few; j_gene: TRBJ2-7; CDR3nt: TGCGCCAGCAGCTTGAGGCCTCAAGCGGTGGGCGAATTTTACGAGCAGTACTTC; CDR3aa: CASSLRPQAVGEFYEQYF
d_gene: -; v_gene: TRBV5-1; abundance: -; j_gene: TRBJ1-1; CDR3nt: TGCACCAGCAGACCGACAGGTCGCACTGAAGCTTTCTTT; CDR3aa: CTSRPTGRTEAFF
d_gene: -; v_gene: TRBV29-1; abundance: -; j_gene: TRBJ1-2; CDR3nt: TGCAGCGTTGAAAAAGGGTCTGGCTACACCTTC; CDR3aa: CSVEKGSGYTF
d_gene: -; v_gene: TRBV29-1; abundance: -; j_gene: TRBJ2-7; CDR3nt: TGCAGCGTTCGCGAGGGGACGACCTACGAGCAGTACTTC; CDR3aa: CSVREGTTYEQYF
d_gene: TRBD2; v_gene: TRBV2; abundance: many; j_gene: TRBJ2-5; CDR3nt: TGTGCCAGTGGTAGCGGGAGTAGAGAGACCCAGTACTTC; CDR3aa: CASGSGSRETQYF
d_gene: TRBD1; v_gene: TRBV4-2; abundance: medium-sized; j_gene: TRBJ2-5; CDR3nt: TGTGCCAGCAGCCAAGAGGGACAGGGTACACAAGAGACCCAGTACTTC; CDR3aa: CASSQEGQGTQETQYF
d_gene: -; v_gene: TRBV28; abundance: -; j_gene: TRBJ1-1; CDR3nt: TGTGCCACATCATGGGCGGGGGCGCACCCTGAAGCTTTCTTT; CDR3aa: CATSWAGAHPEAFF
d_gene: -; v_gene: TRBV28; abundance: many; j_gene: TRBJ2-4; CDR3nt: TGTGCCAGCAGTTTAAGTTCCGGGACACTAAAAAACATTCAGTACTTC; CDR3aa: CASSLSSGTLKNIQYF
d_gene: -; v_gene: TRBV18; abundance: many; j_gene: TRBJ2-3; CDR3nt: TGTGCCAGCTCATCGAGAGATACGCAGTATTTT; CDR3aa: CASSSRDTQYF
d_gene: -; v_gene: TRBV25-1; abundance: many; j_gene: TRBJ2-4; CDR3nt: TGTGCCAGCGAAGATCGAAGGGGGAACATTCAGTACTTC; CDR3aa: CASEDRRGNIQYF
d_gene: -; v_gene: TRBV7-2; abundance: few; j_gene: TRBJ1-3; CDR3nt: TGTGCCAGCAGCTTAACCCCCCCGGGACGGAGCCCTGGAAACACCATATATTTT; CDR3aa: CASSLTPPGRSPGNTIYF
d_gene: -; v_gene: TRBV7-6; abundance: -; j_gene: TRBJ2-5; CDR3nt: TGTGCCAGCAGCTTAGTAGGGCAGCCCCAAGAGACCCAGTACTTC; CDR3aa: CASSLVGQPQETQYF
d_gene: -; v_gene: TRBV27; abundance: -; j_gene: TRBJ2-6; CDR3nt: TGTGCCAGCAGTTCCGTTTCAGTGCTGACCAACGTCCTGACTTTC; CDR3aa: CASSSVSVLTNVLTF
d_gene: -; v_gene: TRBV6-5; abundance: -; j_gene: TRBJ2-7; CDR3nt: TGTGCCAGCAGGCCCCTTTCGGGTAGCTACGAGCAGTACTTC; CDR3aa: CASRPLSGSYEQYF
d_gene: -; v_gene: TRBV7-2; abundance: many; j_gene: TRBJ2-1; CDR3nt: TGTGCCAGCAGCTCCCCAAGTAGTAATGAGCAGTTCTTC; CDR3aa: CASSSPSSNEQFF
d_gene: TRBD1; v_gene: TRBV15; abundance: -; j_gene: TRBJ1-1; CDR3nt: TGTGCCACCAGCAGGGCAGGGGGCATAAGGTGGGACACTGAAGCTTTCTTT; CDR3aa: CATSRAGGIRWDTEAFF
d_gene: -; v_gene: TRBV28; abundance: -; j_gene: TRBJ1-6; CDR3nt: TGTGCCAGCAGTTTAAGGGGAACCTATAATTCACCCCTCCACTTT; CDR3aa: CASSLRGTYNSPLHF
d_gene: TRBD2; v_gene: TRBV5-1; abundance: once; j_gene: TRBJ2-2; CDR3nt: TGCGCCAGCAGCTTTCTGCTAGCGGGAGGGATGCAGCCCGGGGAGCTGTTTTTT; CDR3aa: CASSFLLAGGMQPGELFF
d_gene: TRBD1; v_gene: TRBV7-9; abundance: many; j_gene: TRBJ2-1; CDR3nt: TGTGCCAGCAGCTTGCCTTCCTGGGACAGGGGACCCACGGGGAATGAGCAGTTCTTC; CDR3aa: CASSLPSWDRGPTGNEQFF
d_gene: -; v_gene: TRBV4-1; abundance: many; j_gene: TRBJ1-2; CDR3nt: TGCGCCAGCAGCCAAGCTTTCGAGGGCAGCGGCTACACCTTC; CDR3aa: CASSQAFEGSGYTF
d_gene: -; v_gene: TRBV7-8; abundance: -; j_gene: TRBJ2-1; CDR3nt: TGTGCCAGCAGCTCCGCGGGCTACAATGAGCAGTTCTTC; CDR3aa: CASSSAGYNEQFF
d_gene: -; v_gene: TRBV2; abundance: -; j_gene: TRBJ1-2; CDR3nt: TGTGCCAGCAGTGTGAACAGCTATGGCTACACCTTC; CDR3aa: CASSVNSYGYTF
d_gene: -; v_gene: TRBV20-1; abundance: -; j_gene: TRBJ1-5; CDR3nt: TGCAGTGCCCGCGCGGCGGGGAGAGGCAATCAGCCCCAGCATTTT; CDR3aa: CSARAAGRGNQPQHF
d_gene: -; v_gene: TRBV12-3/TRBV12-4; abundance: many; j_gene: TRBJ2-1; CDR3nt: TGTGCCAGCAGTTTGGGAAGCGTAGACAATGAGCAGTTCTTC; CDR3aa: CASSLGSVDNEQFF
d_gene: TRBD1; v_gene: TRBV6-5; abundance: -; j_gene: TRBJ2-7; CDR3nt: TGTGCCAGCAGTTACTCGTATCAGGGTAGACAGGGGGCTCGGGAGCAGTACTTC; CDR3aa: CASSYSYQGRQGAREQYF
d_gene: -; v_gene: TRBV28; abundance: -; j_gene: TRBJ1-2; CDR3nt: TGTGCCAGCGGTTCCGGGAACTATGGCTACACCTTC; CDR3aa: CASGSGNYGYTF
d_gene: -; v_gene: TRBV27; abundance: -; j_gene: TRBJ2-7; CDR3nt: TGTGCCAGCAGTCCGCAGGGAGACGAGCAGTACTTC; CDR3aa: CASSPQGDEQYF
d_gene: TRBD2; v_gene: TRBV4-1; abundance: -; j_gene: TRBJ2-3; CDR3nt: TGCGCCAGCAGCCCCAATCTCGAGACTAGCGGGGGGGCCGATACGCAGTATTTT; CDR3aa: CASSPNLETSGGADTQYF
d_gene: -; v_gene: TRBV5-1; abundance: -; j_gene: TRBJ2-3; CDR3nt: TGCGCCAGCAGCTCGACCCCCGGGACCCCAGGGATCTCGCAGTATTTT; CDR3aa: CASSSTPGTPGISQYF
d_gene: TRBD1; v_gene: TRBV27; abundance: many; j_gene: TRBJ1-2; CDR3nt: TGTGCCAGCAGTATTATCCTATCAACGGGACAGCACCTTGGCTACACCTTC; CDR3aa: CASSIILSTGQHLGYTF